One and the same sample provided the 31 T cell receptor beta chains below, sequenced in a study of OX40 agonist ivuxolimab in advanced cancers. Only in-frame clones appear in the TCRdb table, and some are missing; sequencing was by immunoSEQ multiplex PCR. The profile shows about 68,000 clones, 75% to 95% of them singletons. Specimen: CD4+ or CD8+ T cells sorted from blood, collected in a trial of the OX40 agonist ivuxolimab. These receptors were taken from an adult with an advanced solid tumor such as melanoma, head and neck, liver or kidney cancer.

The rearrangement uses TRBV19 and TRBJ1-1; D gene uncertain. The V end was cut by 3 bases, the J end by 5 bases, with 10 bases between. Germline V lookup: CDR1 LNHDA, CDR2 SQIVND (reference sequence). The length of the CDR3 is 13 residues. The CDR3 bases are TGTGCCAGTAGTATGTATTCGGGTACTGAAGCTTTCTTT. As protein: CASSMYSGTEAFF.

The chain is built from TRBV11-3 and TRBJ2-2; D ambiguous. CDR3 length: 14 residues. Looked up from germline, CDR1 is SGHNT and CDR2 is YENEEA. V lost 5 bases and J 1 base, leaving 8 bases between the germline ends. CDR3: CASSHFMNTGELFF. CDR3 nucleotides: TGTGCCAGCAGCCACTTTATGAACACCGGGGAGCTGTTTTTT. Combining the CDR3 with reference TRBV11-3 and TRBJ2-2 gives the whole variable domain EAGVVQSPRYKIIEKKQPVAFWCNPISGHNTLYWYLQNLGQGPELLIRYENEEAVDDSQLPKDRFSAERLKGVDSTLKIQPAELGDSAVYLCASSHFMNTGELFFGEGSRLTVL.

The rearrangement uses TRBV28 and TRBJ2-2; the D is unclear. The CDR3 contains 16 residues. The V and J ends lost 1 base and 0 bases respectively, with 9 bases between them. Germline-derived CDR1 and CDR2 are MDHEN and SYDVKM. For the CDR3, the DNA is TGTGCCAGCAGTTTATTTGAGACAACGAACACCGGGGAGCTGTTTTTT. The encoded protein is CASSLFETTNTGELFF.

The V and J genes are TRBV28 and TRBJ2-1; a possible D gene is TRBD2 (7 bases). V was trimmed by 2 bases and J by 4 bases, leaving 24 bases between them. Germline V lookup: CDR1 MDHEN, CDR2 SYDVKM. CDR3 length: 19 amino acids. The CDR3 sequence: CASSLVVYREGGEYNEQFF. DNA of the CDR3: TGTGCCAGCAGTTTAGTGGTTTACAGGGAGGGGGGGGAGTACAATGAGCAGTTCTTC.

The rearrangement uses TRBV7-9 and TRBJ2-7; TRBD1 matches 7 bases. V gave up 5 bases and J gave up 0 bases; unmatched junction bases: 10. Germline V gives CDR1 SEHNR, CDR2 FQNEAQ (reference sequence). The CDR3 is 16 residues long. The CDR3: CASSHRLTGSSYEQYF. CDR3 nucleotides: TGTGCCAGCAGCCACCGCCTGACAGGGAGCTCCTACGAGCAGTACTTC.

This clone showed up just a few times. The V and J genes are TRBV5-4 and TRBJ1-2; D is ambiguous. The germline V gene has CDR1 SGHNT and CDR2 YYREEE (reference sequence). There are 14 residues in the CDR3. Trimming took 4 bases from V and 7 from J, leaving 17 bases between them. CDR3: CASSVIDFRGGYTF. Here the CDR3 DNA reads TGTGCCAGCAGCGTGATAGACTTTCGGGGTGGCTACACCTTC. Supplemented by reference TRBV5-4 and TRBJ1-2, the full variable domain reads ETGVTQSPTHLIKTRGQQVTLRCSSQSGHNTVSWYQQALGQGPQFIFQYYREEENGRGNFPPRFSGLQFPNYSSELNVNALELDDSALYLCASSVIDFRGGYTFGSGTRLTVV.

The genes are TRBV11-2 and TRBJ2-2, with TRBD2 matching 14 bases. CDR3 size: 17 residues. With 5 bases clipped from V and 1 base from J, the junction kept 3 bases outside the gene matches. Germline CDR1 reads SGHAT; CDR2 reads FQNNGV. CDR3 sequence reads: CASSRTSGGMNTGELFF. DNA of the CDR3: TGTGCCAGCAGCAGGACTAGCGGGGGGATGAACACCGGGGAGCTGTTTTTT.

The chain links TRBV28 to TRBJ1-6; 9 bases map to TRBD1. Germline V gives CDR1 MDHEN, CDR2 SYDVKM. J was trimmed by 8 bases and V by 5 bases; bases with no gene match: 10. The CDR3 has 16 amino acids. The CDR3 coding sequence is TGTGCCAGCAGTGCCATGGACAGGGGATGGGATTCACCCCTCCACTTT. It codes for CASSAMDRGWDSPLHF. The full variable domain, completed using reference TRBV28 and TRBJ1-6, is DVKVTQSSRYLVKRTGEKVFLECVQDMDHENMFWYRQDPGLGLRLIYFSYDVKMKEKGDIPEGYSVSREKKERFSLILESASTNQTSMYLCASSAMDRGWDSPLHFGNGTRLTVT.

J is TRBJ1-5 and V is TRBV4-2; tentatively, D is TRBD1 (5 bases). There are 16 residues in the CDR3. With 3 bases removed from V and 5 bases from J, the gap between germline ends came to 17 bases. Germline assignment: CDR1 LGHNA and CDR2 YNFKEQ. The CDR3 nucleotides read TGTGCCAGCAGCCAGGAGACAGCAGGCCACGATCAGCCCCAGCATTTT. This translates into CASSQETAGHDQPQHF.

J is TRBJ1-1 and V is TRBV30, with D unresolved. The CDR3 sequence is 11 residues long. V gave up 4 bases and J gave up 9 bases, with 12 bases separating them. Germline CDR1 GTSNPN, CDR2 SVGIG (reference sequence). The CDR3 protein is CAWTPSVQAFF. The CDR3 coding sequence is TGTGCCTGGACCCCCAGCGTCCAAGCTTTCTTT. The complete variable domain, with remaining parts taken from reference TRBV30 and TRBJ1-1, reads SQTIHQWPATLVQPVGSPLSLECTVEGTSNPNLYWYRQAAGRGLQLLFYSVGIGQISSEVPQNLSASRPQDRQFILSSKKLLLSDSGFYLCAWTPSVQAFFGQGTRLTVV.

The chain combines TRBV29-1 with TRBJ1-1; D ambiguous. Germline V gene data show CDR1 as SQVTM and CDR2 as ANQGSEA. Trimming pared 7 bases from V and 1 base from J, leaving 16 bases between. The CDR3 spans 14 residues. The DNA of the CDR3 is TGCAGCGACAGTACCTCGGGAGAGAACACTGAAGCTTTCTTT. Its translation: CSDSTSGENTEAFF.

The CDR3 nucleotides read TGTGCCAGCAGCGGATGGACAGACATGCTCACCGGGGAGCTGTTTTTT. Its translation: CASSGWTDMLTGELFF. The chain employs TRBV9 and TRBJ2-2; D perhaps matches TRBD1 (6 bases). V was pared by 3 bases and J by 4 bases, with 16 bases between. Germline assignment: CDR1 SGDLS and CDR2 YYNGEE. The CDR3 runs to 16 residues.

CDR3 nucleotide sequence: TGTGCCAGCAGTACCGGACAGGCAATGGGGAATGAGCAGTTCTTC. Its translation: CASSTGQAMGNEQFF. The chain links TRBV28 to TRBJ2-1; 7 nucleotides line up with TRBD1. There are 15 residues in the CDR3. Germline lookup yields CDR1 MDHEN and CDR2 SYDVKM. J lost 7 bases, V lost 5 bases, and 11 bases had no gene match.

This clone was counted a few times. This CDR3 reads CSVEEGRNTGELFF. DNA for the CDR3: TGCAGCGTTGAAGAAGGACGGAACACCGGGGAGCTGTTTTTT. V is TRBV29-1 and J is TRBJ2-2; no firm D call. CDR1 SQVTM and CDR2 ANQGSEA come from the germline V gene. The CDR3 loop spans 14 amino acids. V was cut by 0 bases and J by 1 base, with 6 bases left in between.

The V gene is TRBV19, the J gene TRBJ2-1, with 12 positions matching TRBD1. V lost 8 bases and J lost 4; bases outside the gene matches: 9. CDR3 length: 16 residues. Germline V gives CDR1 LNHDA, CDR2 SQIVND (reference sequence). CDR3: CASDLGTGGGYNEQFF. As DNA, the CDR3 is TGTGCCAGTGATCTCGGGACAGGGGGCGGTTACAATGAGCAGTTCTTC.

The CDR3 spells CASSGPLAAQETQYF. For the CDR3, the DNA is TGTGCCAGCAGCGGCCCACTAGCGGCCCAAGAGACCCAGTACTTC. The chain uses TRBV9 and TRBJ2-5; TRBD2 agrees at 8 bases. The trim removed 3 bases at V and 1 base at J, leaving 5 bases unmatched. In germline, CDR1 is SGDLS, CDR2 YYNGEE. The CDR3 has 15 residues.

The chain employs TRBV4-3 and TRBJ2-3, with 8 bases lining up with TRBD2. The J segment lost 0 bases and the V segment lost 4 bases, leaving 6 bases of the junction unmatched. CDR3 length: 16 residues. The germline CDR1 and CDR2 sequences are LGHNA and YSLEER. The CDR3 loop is CASSRDSGASTDTQYF. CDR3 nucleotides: TGCGCCAGCAGCCGTGATAGCGGGGCTAGCACAGATACGCAGTATTTT.

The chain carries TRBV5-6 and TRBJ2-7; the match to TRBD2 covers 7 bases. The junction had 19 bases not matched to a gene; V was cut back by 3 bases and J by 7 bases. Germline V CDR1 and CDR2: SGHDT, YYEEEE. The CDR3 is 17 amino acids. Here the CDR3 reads CASSSVSKEARAGEQYF. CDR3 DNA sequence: TGTGCCAGCAGCTCTGTCTCGAAGGAAGCTCGAGCGGGAGAGCAGTACTTC.

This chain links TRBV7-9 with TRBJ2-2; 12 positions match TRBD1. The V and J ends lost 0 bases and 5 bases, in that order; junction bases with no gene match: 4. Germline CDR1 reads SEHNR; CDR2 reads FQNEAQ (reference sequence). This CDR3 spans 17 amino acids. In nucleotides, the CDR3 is TGTGCCAGCAGCTTAGCTGGGGACAGGGGGCGGACCGGGGAGCTGTTTTTT. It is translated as CASSLAGDRGRTGELFF.

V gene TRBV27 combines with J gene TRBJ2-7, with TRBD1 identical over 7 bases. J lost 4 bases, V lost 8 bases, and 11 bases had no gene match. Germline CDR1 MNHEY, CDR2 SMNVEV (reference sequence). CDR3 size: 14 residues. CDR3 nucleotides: TGTGCCAGCGGAACCCGGACAGGATCGTACGAGCAGTACTTC. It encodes CASGTRTGSYEQYF.

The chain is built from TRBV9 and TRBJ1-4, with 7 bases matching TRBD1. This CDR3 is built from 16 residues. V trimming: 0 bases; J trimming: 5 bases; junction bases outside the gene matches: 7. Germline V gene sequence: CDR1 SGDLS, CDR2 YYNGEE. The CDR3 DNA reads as TGTGCCAGCAGCGTAGAGGGGGCGGGAGAGAATGAAAAACTGTTTTTT. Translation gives CASSVEGAGENEKLFF.

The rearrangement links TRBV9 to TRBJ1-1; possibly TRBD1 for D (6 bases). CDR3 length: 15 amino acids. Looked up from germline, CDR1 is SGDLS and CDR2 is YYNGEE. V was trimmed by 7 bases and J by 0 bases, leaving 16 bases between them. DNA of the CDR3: TGTGCCAGCGGTCCCGGGACATCCCTGAACACTGAAGCTTTCTTT. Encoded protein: CASGPGTSLNTEAFF. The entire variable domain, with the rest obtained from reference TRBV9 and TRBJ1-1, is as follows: DSGVTQTPKHLITATGQRVTLRCSPRSGDLSVYWYQQSLDQGLQFLIQYYNGEERAKGNILERFSAQQFPDLHSELNLSSLELGDSALYFCASGPGTSLNTEAFFGQGTRLTVV.

CDR3 protein: CASSLVVGQPSGATNEKLFF. The CDR3 nucleotides read TGTGCCAGCAGCTTAGTAGTGGGACAGCCAAGCGGTGCAACTAATGAAAAACTGTTTTTT. V is TRBV7-8 and J is TRBJ1-4; 7 bases line up with TRBD1. This CDR3 region has 20 residues. V trimming: 1 base; J trimming: 0 bases; junction bases outside the gene matches: 14. Germline V gene sequence: CDR1 SGHVS, CDR2 FQNEAQ.

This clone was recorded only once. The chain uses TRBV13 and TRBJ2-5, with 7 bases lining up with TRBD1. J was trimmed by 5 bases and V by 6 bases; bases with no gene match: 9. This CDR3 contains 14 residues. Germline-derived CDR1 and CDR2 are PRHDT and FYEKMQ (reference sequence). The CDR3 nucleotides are TGTGCCAGCAGACAGGGGTTGTTCCCGGAGACCCAGTACTTC. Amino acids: CASRQGLFPETQYF. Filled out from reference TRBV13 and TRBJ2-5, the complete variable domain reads AAGVIQSPRHLIKEKRETATLKCYPIPRHDTVYWYQQGPGQDPQFLISFYEKMQSDKGSIPDRFSAQQFSDYHSELNMSSLELGDSALYFCASRQGLFPETQYFGPGTRLLVL.

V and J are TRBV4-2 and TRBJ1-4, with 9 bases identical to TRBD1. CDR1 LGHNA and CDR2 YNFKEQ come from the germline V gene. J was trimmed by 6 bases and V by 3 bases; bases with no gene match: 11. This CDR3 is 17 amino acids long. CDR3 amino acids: CASSQERVQGADEKLFF. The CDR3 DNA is TGTGCCAGCAGCCAGGAAAGAGTACAGGGGGCAGATGAAAAACTGTTTTTT.

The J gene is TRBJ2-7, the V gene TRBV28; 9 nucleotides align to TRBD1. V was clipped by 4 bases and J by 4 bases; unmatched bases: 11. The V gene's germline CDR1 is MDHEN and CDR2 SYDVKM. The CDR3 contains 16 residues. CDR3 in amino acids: CASSSYPGTGYYEQYF. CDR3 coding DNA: TGTGCCAGCAGTTCCTACCCCGGGACAGGGTATTACGAGCAGTACTTC.

CDR3 bases: TGTGCCAGCAGCCGCAGACGGCAGGGTAACTCTGGAAACACCATATATTTT. Translating it yields CASSRRRQGNSGNTIYF. The rearrangement uses TRBV4-2 and TRBJ1-3, with TRBD1 as a possible D gene (5 bases). The CDR3 loop spans 17 amino acids. Germline values: CDR1 LGHNA, CDR2 YNFKEQ. The V end lost 4 bases, the J end lost 0 bases, and 16 bases lay between the germline ends.

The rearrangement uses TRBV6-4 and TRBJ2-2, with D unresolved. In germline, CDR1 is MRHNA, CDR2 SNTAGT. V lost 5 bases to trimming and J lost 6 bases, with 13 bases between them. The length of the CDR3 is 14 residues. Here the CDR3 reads CASSTWGLSGELFF. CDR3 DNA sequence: TGTGCCAGCAGTACCTGGGGATTATCCGGGGAGCTGTTTTTT.

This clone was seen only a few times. DNA for the CDR3: TGTGCCAGCAGCCTCTCCGGGACGGGCACTGAAGCTTTCTTT. Amino acid sequence: CASSLSGTGTEAFF. This rearrangement joins TRBV9 to TRBJ1-1; TRBD1 might be the D (5 bases). The CDR3 has 14 amino acids. V was clipped by 4 bases and J by 4 bases, with 14 bases between them. In germline, CDR1 is SGDLS, CDR2 YYNGEE.

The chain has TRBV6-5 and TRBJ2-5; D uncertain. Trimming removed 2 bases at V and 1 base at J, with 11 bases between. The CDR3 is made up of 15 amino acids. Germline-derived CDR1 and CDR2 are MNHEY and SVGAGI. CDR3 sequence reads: CASSYTPVRQETQYF. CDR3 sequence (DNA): TGTGCCAGCAGTTACACACCTGTCCGCCAAGAGACCCAGTACTTC.

The CDR3 region is CASSPLAGPYYEQYF. In DNA form, the CDR3 reads TGTGCCAGCTCACCATTAGCGGGACCTTACTACGAGCAGTACTTC. The V gene is TRBV18, the J gene TRBJ2-5, with 8 bases that match TRBD2. The closer fit of TRBJ2-7 to the DNA end suggests the J call may be wrong. The CDR3 spans 15 residues. Germline V gives CDR1 KGHSH, CDR2 LQKENI.